A single sample gave rise to the 8 T cell receptor beta chains below, sequenced in a study of CD8+ T cells in alopecia areata. TCR sequencing used cDNA made by reverse transcription of extracted RNA. Clones were sequenced by immunoSEQ multiplex PCR, and TCRdb holds only the in-frame ones, with some missing. The table lists 140,000 to 150,000 clones, roughly 54% of them singletons. As to treatment: oral pan-JAK inhibitor, 5-10 mg twice daily. This specimen consisted of CD8+ T cells sorted from blood, obtained at week 4, from a patient treated with tofacitinib. All receptors derive from a human donor with alopecia areata.

V and J are TRBV29-1 and TRBJ2-4, with 12 positions matching TRBD2. The germline V gene encodes CDR1 SQVTM and CDR2 ANQGSEA. V shed 7 bases, J shed 2 bases, and the junction held 15 bases outside the gene matches. The CDR3 runs to 18 residues. CDR3 sequence: CSALILAGGSLTKNIQYF. The CDR3 DNA follows: TGCAGCGCCCTAATACTAGCGGGGGGATCTCTCACCAAAAACATTCAGTACTTC.

The V gene is TRBV19, the J gene TRBJ2-1, with 7 positions matching TRBD1. Trimming took 6 bases from V and 0 from J; bases not matched to a gene: 5. The CDR3 has 15 amino acids. CDR1 LNHDA and CDR2 SQIVND come from the germline V gene (reference sequence). The CDR3 nucleotides are TGTGCCAGTAGCCTGACAGGGAGCTCCTACAATGAGCAGTTCTTC. Residues: CASSLTGSSYNEQFF. The full variable domain, completed using reference TRBV19 and TRBJ2-1, is DGGITQSPKYLFRKEGQNVTLSCEQNLNHDAMYWYRQDPGQGLRLIYYSQIVNDFQKGDIAEGYSVSREKKESFPLTVTSAQKNPTAFYLCASSLTGSSYNEQFFGPGTRLTVL.

The chain employs TRBV4-1 and TRBJ2-5; 8 bases are a match to TRBD1. Germline CDR1 and CDR2: MGHRA and YSYEKL. This CDR3 region has 14 residues. The V gene end was trimmed by 5 bases and the J gene end by 4 bases; junction bases not matched to a gene: 6. CDR3 sequence reads: CASSTDRVGETQYF. CDR3 coding DNA: TGCGCCAGCAGCACGGACAGGGTCGGAGAGACCCAGTACTTC.

The rearrangement links TRBV4-1 to TRBJ2-1, with D perhaps TRBD2 (6 bases). Germline V gene lookup returns CDR1 MGHRA and CDR2 YSYEKL. The V and J ends lost 4 bases and 2 bases respectively, with 12 bases between them. The CDR3 sequence is 15 residues long. Here the CDR3 DNA reads TGCGCCAGCAGCCTCAGGAGGGCTACCTACAATGAGCAGTTCTTC. Protein product: CASSLRRATYNEQFF.

In the case of this clone: The sample contains more than one DNA sequence encoding this CDR3. The gene calls are TRBV30 and TRBJ1-1, with a weak D call TRBD1 (6 bases). Trimming removed 0 bases from V and 5 bases from J, with 10 bases in between. The CDR3 covers 13 residues. Germline V lookup: CDR1 GTSNPN, CDR2 SVGIG (reference sequence). This CDR3 is CAWSVGGRTEAFF. CDR3 bases: TGTGCCTGGAGTGTAGGGGGGCGGACTGAAGCTTTCTTT.

This clone has a single count. This chain uses TRBV29-1 with TRBJ2-7, with unresolved D. V was trimmed by 5 bases and J by 5 bases, leaving 10 bases between them. This CDR3 spans 11 amino acids. Germline assignment: CDR1 SQVTM and CDR2 ANQGSEA. The CDR3 protein is CSVLGLNEQYF. The CDR3 DNA is TGCAGCGTTCTAGGGCTGAACGAGCAGTACTTC.

The chain carries TRBV5-1 and TRBJ1-5; unclear D gene. Trimming left V 0 bases short and J 5 bases short, with 6 bases between. Germline V gene data show CDR1 as SGHRS and CDR2 as YFSETQ. This CDR3 spans 13 amino acids. CDR3 nucleotide sequence: TGCGCCAGCAGCTTGGGGGGATATCAGCCCCAGCATTTT. Its protein is CASSLGGYQPQHF.

This chain links TRBV9 with TRBJ2-7; tentatively, D is TRBD1 (7 bases). This CDR3 has 16 residues. Germline V gene sequence: CDR1 SGDLS, CDR2 YYNGEE. V shed 0 bases and J shed 4 bases, with 17 bases lying between them. The CDR3 is CASSVAWQGGWYEQYF. The CDR3 nucleotides read TGTGCCAGCAGCGTAGCTTGGCAGGGGGGATGGTACGAGCAGTACTTC.